A selection of T cell receptor beta chains follows, all from one sample in a study of T cell repertoires in cytomegalovirus infection. No antigens are known for them. From the reads, TCRdb called clonotypes with MiXCR, one entry per CDR3 protein. The profile covers about 900,000 distinct CDR3 sequences, with about 33% appearing a single time and 13% taken by the ten largest. This material consisted of cultured CD8+ T cells from PBMCs, taken from culture after CMV antigen stimulation. The receptors shown here come from a human donor in good health (CMV status not recorded). Some clones in this sample may be carry-over from other donors' samples. The CDR3 runs from the conserved cysteine through the conserved F or W. D genes are given only for firm matches. Clone size, where shown, is once, few, many, or a class for clones that have expanded.

>15|few|NA|TRBV10-3|TRBJ1-1
TGTGCCATCAGTGAGTCCGGAGACCTGAACACTGAAGCTTTCTTT
CAISESGDLNTEAFF
>18|NA|NA|TRBV7-9|TRBJ2-1
TGTGCCAGCATCCCGAAGGGGTCCAAGCGGAGCGACCACAATGAGCAGTTCTTC
CASIPKGSKRSDHNEQFF
>14|NA|TRBD1|TRBV5-6|TRBJ1-1
TGTGCCAGGAGCTTGGTGAACAGGGGGCGCGAAGCTTTCTTT
CARSLVNRGREAFF
>16|NA|NA|TRBV6-5|TRBJ1-1
TGTGCCAGCAGTTCCGCGTCACCCTATTTTGGCACTGAAGCTTTCTTT
CASSSASPYFGTEAFF
>15|many|TRBD2|TRBV6-2/TRBV6-3|TRBJ2-1
TGTGCCAGCAGTTCTCGACTAGCCCCTGGTAATGAGCAGTTCTTC
CASSSRLAPGNEQFF
>13|NA|NA|TRBV6-2/TRBV6-3|TRBJ2-3
TGTGCCAGCAGTTACTATAAGAGGGATACGCAGTATTTT
CASSYYKRDTQYF
>14|few|NA|TRBV12-3/TRBV12-4|TRBJ1-4
TGTGCCAGCAGTTGGGACCGCACTAATGAAAAACTGTTTTTT
CASSWDRTNEKLFF
>14|NA|NA|TRBV2|TRBJ1-1
TGTGCCAGCAGTCTTCAGCTGGGGGACACTGAAGCTTTCTTT
CASSLQLGDTEAFF
>17|many|TRBD2|TRBV7-8|TRBJ2-5
TGTGCCAGCAGCTTACTAGCGGGGGGGCCTCGGGGAGAGACCCAGTACTTC
CASSLLAGGPRGETQYF
>15|many|TRBD1|TRBV7-9|TRBJ2-7
TGTGCCAGCAGCGACGCCGGGACAGACTACTACGAGCAGTACTTC
CASSDAGTDYYEQYF
>15|once|NA|TRBV15|TRBJ2-6
TGTGCCACCAGCCCCGTAAGATCGGGGGCCAACGTCCTGACTTTC
CATSPVRSGANVLTF
>11|NA|TRBD2|TRBV5-6|TRBJ2-1
TGTGCCAGCAGCACGGGACTAGCGATGTTCTTC
CASSTGLAMFF